There are a few counts of the clone carrying this T cell receptor (beta chain). Its specificity is not known. This sample is drawn from a study of blood T cells in healthy people across ages. Study-level findings and limits: Using unsorted PBMCs precluded a conclusive naive versus antigen-experienced comparison.

CDR1 and CDR2 from the germline V gene are SEHNR and FQNEAQ (reference sequence). The CDR3 covers 15 residues. A second 7 to 11 cycle PCR used barcoded and J-beta primers. Each single sample gave us at least 2.5 million CDR3-containing paired-end reads. TCRdb ran MiXCR on the 5' RACE reads and lists one entry per CDR3 protein. The table has 1,800,000 or so distinct CDR3 sequences, more than 35% seen once. The chain is built from TRBV7-9 and TRBJ2-7; 7 nucleotides align to TRBD1. The J call may be incorrect, as the DNA end agrees better with TRBJ2-5. Sequencing used blood. The receptor comes from a human donor in good health. The CDR3 bases are TGTGCCAGCAGCTTGGGGACAGATTGGTGGGAGACCCAGTACTTC. Translating gives CASSLGTDWWETQYF.